Listed here is a single T cell receptor (beta chain). The source of the sample is a study of sequential checkpoint blockade in melanoma. For the study at large: Arm A got nivolumab then ipilimumab; arm B the reverse, 1:1. Both treatment sequences were followed by maintenance nivolumab.

Sequenced by immunoSEQ multiplex PCR; TCRdb stores in-frame clones only, minus some. The data contain approximately 1,300 clones, roughly 65% of them seen just once; the ten biggest clones take up 45% to 65%. Treatment specified: randomized to nivolumab then ipilimumab (arm A) or the reverse (arm B). Patients had received no earlier DNA-damaging chemotherapy. Sorted cells were live CD3+CD8+, lacking CD19 and CD56, from PBMCs. Germline V CDR1 and CDR2: SGHTA, FQGNSA. The CDR3 runs 18 residues. V lost 5 bases and J lost 3; bases outside the gene matches: 13. Source: CD8+ T cells sorted from blood (inferred from file names), taken from a patient given nivolumab and ipilimumab in sequence. The chain uses TRBV7-2 and TRBJ2-7; 13 positions agree with TRBD2. The clonotype comes from a human donor with melanoma. For the CDR3, the DNA is TGTGCCAGCAGCCCGGCCCGCCGACTAGCGGGAGGTTTCTACGAGCAGTACTTC. Translating gives CASSPARRLAGGFYEQYF. Filled out from reference TRBV7-2 and TRBJ2-7, the complete variable domain reads GAGVSQSPSNKVTEKGKDVELRCDPISGHTALYWYRQSLGQGLEFLIYFQGNSAPDKSGLPSDRFSAERTGGSVSTLTIQRTQQEDSAVYLCASSPARRLAGGFYEQYFGPGTRLTVT.